The 25 T cell receptor beta chains below were found in one sample sequenced in a study of T cells after yellow fever vaccination (dated by TCRdb to between 2019 and 2020). Libraries came from 5' RACE. Instrument used: Illumina NovaSeq 6000. Using fastp trimming at Q25 and MiXCR clonotype assembly, TCRdb reanalyzed the public sequencing data and kept in-frame beta chains. Rows merge per CDR3 protein into single entries with the most common DNA and genes. The sample yields 350,000 to 550,000 distinct CDR3 sequences; 18% were counted once. The ten largest make up 18% of the sample. The treatment or condition label for this specimen denotes: live attenuated yellow fever vaccine strain. The input for sequencing was PBMCs, taken before the yellow fever booster vaccination. These receptors all stem from a man aged 18-30 years who received the YFV17D yellow fever vaccine.

This clonotype was seen only a few times. The J gene is TRBJ2-3, the V gene TRBV5-6; TRBD2 matches 11 bases. V lost 9 bases, J lost 3 bases, and 12 bases stayed unmatched. This CDR3 is 16 amino acids long. Looked up from germline, CDR1 is SGHDT and CDR2 is YYEEEE. CDR3 protein: CATKKLAGDATDTQYF. CDR3 bases: TGTGCCACAAAAAAACTAGCGGGAGATGCAACAGATACGCAGTATTTT.

This clonotype came up a few times. As DNA, the CDR3 is TGTGCCAGCAACCGTTACTCCTACGAGCAGTACGTC. Amino acids: CASNRYSYEQYV. The chain couples TRBV28 to TRBJ2-7; D not resolved. Trimming cost V 7 bases and J 0 bases, with 7 bases left between them. CDR3 length equals 12 residues. The V gene's germline CDR1 is MDHEN and CDR2 SYDVKM.

The genes are TRBV5-1 and TRBJ1-2; TRBD1 aligns across 7 bases. Germline assignment: CDR1 SGHRS and CDR2 YFSETQ. This CDR3 contains 15 residues. Unmatched junction bases numbered 10, after V lost 4 bases and J lost 4 bases. The CDR3: CASSPPGQVGYGYTF. The CDR3 coding sequence is TGCGCCAGCAGCCCTCCCGGACAGGTGGGCTATGGCTACACCTTC.

This chain uses TRBV7-2 with TRBJ2-5, with TRBD1 as a possible D gene (6 bases). Germline V lookup: CDR1 SGHTA, CDR2 FQGNSA. Trimming shortened V by 5 bases and J by 5 bases, and 15 bases separated the two germline ends. There are 14 residues in the CDR3. The CDR3 spells CASSPSDRLETQYF. The CDR3 DNA reads as TGTGCCAGCAGCCCCTCGGACAGATTGGAGACCCAGTACTTC.

This clonotype was recorded a few times. The rearrangement links TRBV9 to TRBJ2-7, with D uncertain. The CDR3 totals 14 residues. Trimming removed 1 base from V and 6 bases from J, with 14 bases in between. Germline CDR1 is SGDLS and CDR2 is YYNGEE. CDR3 sequence reads: CASSVRPQMSEQYF. CDR3 sequence (DNA): TGTGCCAGCAGCGTAAGACCCCAGATGTCCGAGCAGTACTTC.

This clonotype has a handful of counts. This chain links TRBV9 with TRBJ2-3; D call uncertain. V lost 6 bases, J lost 0 bases, and 11 bases lay in between. This CDR3 has 14 amino acids. CDR1 SGDLS and CDR2 YYNGEE come from the germline V gene. CDR3: CASTKTTSTDTQYF. The CDR3 DNA sequence: TGTGCCAGCACAAAGACCACAAGCACAGATACGCAGTATTTT.

This clonotype came up a few times. The chain joins TRBV7-8 to TRBJ2-2; D not resolved. This CDR3 spans 15 amino acids. Trimming cost V 7 bases and J 6 bases, with 18 bases left between them. Germline V gene sequence: CDR1 SGHVS, CDR2 FQNEAQ. The CDR3 DNA follows: TGTGCCAGCACCTATCCATGGGGTGCCCCCGGGGAGCTGTTTTTT. Protein: CASTYPWGAPGELFF. The full variable domain, rest sourced from reference TRBV7-8 and TRBJ2-2, is GAGVSQSPRYKVAKRGQDVALRCDPISGHVSLFWYQQALGQGPEFLTYFQNEAQLDKSGLPSDRFFAERPEGSVSTLKIQRTQQEDSAVYLCASTYPWGAPGELFFGEGSRLTVL.

This sequence joins TRBV5-1 and TRBJ2-7; 8 bases are a match to TRBD2. Germline V gives CDR1 SGHRS, CDR2 YFSETQ. Trimming at V came to 1 base and at J to 3 bases, leaving 6 bases not matched to a gene. The CDR3 sequence is 15 residues long. This CDR3 reads CASSLSPGGDYEQYV. As DNA, the CDR3 is TGCGCCAGCAGCTTGAGTCCGGGAGGGGACTACGAGCAGTACGTC.

The chain is built from TRBV19 and TRBJ2-1; 10 bases line up with TRBD1. Germline CDR1 reads LNHDA; CDR2 reads SQIVND (reference sequence). This CDR3 is 14 amino acids long. Trimming at V came to 8 bases and at J to 6 bases, leaving 7 bases not matched to a gene. CDR3 nucleotides: TGTGCCAGTCGACCCGGGACAGGGGCCAATGAGCAGTTCTTC. This sequence encodes CASRPGTGANEQFF.

This clonotype was seen a few times. The V call is TRBV5-1, the J call TRBJ2-5; 8 nucleotides line up with TRBD1. The CDR3 contains 15 residues. The V gene end was trimmed by 7 bases and the J gene end by 3 bases; junction bases not matched to a gene: 11. Germline-derived CDR1 and CDR2 are SGHRS and YFSETQ. The CDR3 sequence is CASLRRGQGEETQYF. Here the CDR3 DNA reads TGCGCCAGCCTAAGGCGAGGACAGGGAGAAGAGACCCAGTACTTC.

This clonotype showed up just a few times. The V gene is TRBV10-1, the J gene TRBJ1-1; D might be TRBD1 (5 bases). There are 12 residues in the CDR3. Trimming left V 3 bases short and J 7 bases short, with 9 bases between. The germline CDR1 and CDR2 sequences are WNHNN and SYGVQD (reference sequence). This CDR3 reads CASSERQIEAFF. The DNA of the CDR3 is TGCGCCAGCAGTGAAAGACAGATTGAAGCTTTCTTT.

This clonotype turned up a few times. This chain joins TRBV29-1 and TRBJ1-4; no clear D. This CDR3 comprises 13 residues. Trimming cost V 2 bases and J 0 bases, with 4 bases left between them. Germline CDR1 and CDR2: SQVTM and ANQGSEA. The CDR3 region has the DNA TGCAGCGTTGAAACAACAACTAATGAAAAACTGTTTTTT. This translates into CSVETTTNEKLFF.

In this sample, this clonotype turned up a few times. V gene TRBV11-2 combines with J gene TRBJ1-6; D unclear. This CDR3 is built from 14 residues. Germline-derived CDR1 and CDR2 are SGHAT and FQNNGV. Trimming shortened V by 5 bases and J by 4 bases, and 9 bases separated the two germline ends. CDR3 loop: CASSQGRYNSPLHF. For the CDR3, the DNA is TGTGCCAGCAGCCAAGGACGATATAATTCACCCCTCCACTTT. Full variable domain (missing parts from reference TRBV11-2 and TRBJ1-6): EAGVAQSPRYKIIEKRQSVAFWCNPISGHATLYWYQQILGQGPKLLIQFQNNGVVDDSQLPKDRFSAERLKGVDSTLKIQPAKLEDSAVYLCASSQGRYNSPLHFGNGTRLTVT.

The CDR3 sequence is CASSSSITQGRNEKLFF. The CDR3 region has the DNA TGCGCCAGCAGCTCTTCCATAACACAGGGACGTAATGAAAAACTGTTTTTT. The V gene is TRBV5-1, the J gene TRBJ1-4; tentative D call: TRBD1 (6 bases). Per germline, CDR1 SGHRS and CDR2 YFSETQ. The CDR3 runs to 17 residues. V was pared by 3 bases and J by 4 bases, with 19 bases between.

The rearrangement uses TRBV27 and TRBJ1-6, with a weak D call TRBD1 (6 bases). CDR3 length: 13 residues. Germline-derived CDR1 and CDR2 are MNHEY and SMNVEV (reference sequence). The V gene lost 5 bases and the J gene lost 8 bases, with 10 bases spanning the gap. CDR3 DNA sequence: TGTGCCAGCAGTGTGGGGGGGCATTCACCCCTCCACTTT. Translation gives CASSVGGHSPLHF.

The sample holds many counts of this clonotype. The rearrangement joins TRBV12-3 or TRBV12-4 to TRBJ1-2; D perhaps matches TRBD1 (5 bases). The length of the CDR3 is 16 residues. Trimming took 3 bases from V and 6 from J, leaving 20 bases between them. The CDR3: CASSFLSTWQGDGYTF. The CDR3 nucleotides read TGTGCCAGCAGTTTTCTCTCTACGTGGCAGGGAGATGGCTACACCTTC.

This clonotype was observed a handful of times. V is TRBV9 and J is TRBJ2-3; 8 bases are a match to TRBD1. The CDR3 is 15 amino acids. The V gene's germline CDR1 is SGDLS and CDR2 YYNGEE. V trimming: 4 bases; J trimming: 3 bases; junction bases outside the gene matches: 7. CDR3 amino acids: CASSPTGGRTDTQYF. The CDR3 region has the DNA TGTGCCAGCAGCCCTACAGGGGGGAGGACAGATACGCAGTATTTT.

This clonotype was seen more than once but under ten times. The chain links TRBV7-2 to TRBJ2-3; D unresolved. V lost 5 bases and J 4 bases, leaving 13 bases between the germline ends. This CDR3 contains 14 residues. Per the germline V gene, CDR1 is SGHTA and CDR2 is FQGNSA. The CDR3 spells CASSPRIYADTQYF. In DNA, the CDR3 is TGTGCCAGCAGCCCCCGGATTTACGCAGATACGCAGTATTTT. The variable domain in full, completed from reference TRBV7-2 and TRBJ2-3, reads GAGVSQSPSNKVTEKGKDVELRCDPISGHTALYWYRQSLGQGLEFLIYFQGNSAPDKSGLPSDRFSAERTGGSVSTLTIQRTQQEDSAVYLCASSPRIYADTQYFGPGTRLTVL.

The chain combines TRBV25-1 with TRBJ2-2; 9 bases map to TRBD2. The J segment lost 3 bases and the V segment lost 1 base, leaving 9 bases of the junction unmatched. The CDR3 runs 18 residues. Germline V lookup: CDR1 MGHDK, CDR2 SYGVNS. The DNA for the CDR3 is TGTGCCAGCAGTGAATCCCCTCATAGCGGGGGCTACACCGGGGAGCTGTTTTTT. It codes for CASSESPHSGGYTGELFF.

Only a few counts were recorded for this clonotype. The chain links TRBV5-5 to TRBJ1-3; D gene uncertain. This CDR3 contains 15 residues. Looked up from germline, CDR1 is SGHKS and CDR2 is YYEKEE (reference sequence). V was trimmed by 4 bases and J by 0 bases, leaving 11 bases between them. CDR3: CASSPDPHSGNTIYF. The CDR3 DNA is TGTGCCAGCAGCCCCGACCCTCACTCTGGAAACACCATATATTTT.

This clonotype was counted only a few times. The chain links TRBV6-5 to TRBJ1-1; TRBD1 is a possible D gene (6 bases). The length of the CDR3 is 12 residues. V was cut by 5 bases and J by 8 bases, with 12 bases left in between. Germline lookup yields CDR1 MNHEY and CDR2 SVGAGI. The CDR3 DNA follows: TGTGCCAGCAGTAATGGGGGGCAGGAAGCTTTCTTT. Protein product: CASSNGGQEAFF.

The CDR3 DNA reads TGCGCCAGCAGCCAAGGCCCAGCCCGGACAGGGAGCGGAGAGACCCAGTACTTC. This translates into CASSQGPARTGSGETQYF. V is TRBV4-3 and J is TRBJ2-5, with 8 bases identical to TRBD1. Germline CDR1 and CDR2: LGHNA and YSLEER. Trimming at V came to 1 base and at J to 4 bases, leaving 14 bases not matched to a gene. This CDR3 has 18 amino acids.

This clonotype was counted at least ten times. The chain joins TRBV29-1 to TRBJ2-1; TRBD1 matches 10 bases. V shed 3 bases, J shed 15 bases, and the junction held 5 bases outside the gene matches. Germline-derived CDR1 and CDR2 are SQVTM and ANQGSEA. The CDR3 length is 11 residues. CDR3 in amino acids: CSVDGGQGRFF. DNA for the CDR3: TGCAGCGTTGACGGGGGACAGGGGAGGTTCTTC.

The chain has TRBV20-1 and TRBJ2-1; 9 bases fit TRBD1. This CDR3 is 15 amino acids long. Germline CDR1 reads DFQATT; CDR2 reads SNEGSKA (reference sequence). The junction had 10 bases not matched to a gene; V was cut back by 3 bases and J by 7 bases. Written as DNA, the CDR3 is TGCAGTGCTAGCCTCTTACAGGGGGCCCAGAATGAGCAGTTCTTC. It codes for CSASLLQGAQNEQFF.

This sequence joins TRBV7-9 and TRBJ2-3; the D gene is possibly TRBD2 (7 bases). V shed 11 bases and J shed 0 bases, with 18 bases lying between them. This CDR3 has 15 amino acids. Germline CDR1 is SEHNR and CDR2 is FQNEAQ (reference sequence). The DNA of the CDR3 is TGTGCCCTATCCAGGGCGGGGGCTAGCACAGATACGCAGTATTTT. Its protein product is CALSRAGASTDTQYF.